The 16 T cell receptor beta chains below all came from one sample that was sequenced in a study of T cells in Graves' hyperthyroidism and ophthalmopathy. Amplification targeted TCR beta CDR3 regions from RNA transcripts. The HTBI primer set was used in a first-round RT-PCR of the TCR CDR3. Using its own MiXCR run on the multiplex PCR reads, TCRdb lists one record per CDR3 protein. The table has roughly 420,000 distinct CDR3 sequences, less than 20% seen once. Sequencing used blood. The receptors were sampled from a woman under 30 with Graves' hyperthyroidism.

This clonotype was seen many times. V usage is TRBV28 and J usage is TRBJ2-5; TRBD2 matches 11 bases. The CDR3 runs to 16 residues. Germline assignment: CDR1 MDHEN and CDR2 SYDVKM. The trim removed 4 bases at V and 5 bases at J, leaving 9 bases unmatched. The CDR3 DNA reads TGTGCCAGCAGTTCAGGACTAGCGGGCCCAAGGGAGACCCAGTACTTC. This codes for CASSSGLAGPRETQYF.

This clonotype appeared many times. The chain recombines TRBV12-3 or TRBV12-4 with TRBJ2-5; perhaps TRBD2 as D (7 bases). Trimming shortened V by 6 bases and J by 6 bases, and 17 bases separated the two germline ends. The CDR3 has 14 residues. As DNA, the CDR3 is TGTGCCAGCAGGCCGTCCGGGGGGCGAAAGACCCAGTACTTC. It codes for CASRPSGGRKTQYF.

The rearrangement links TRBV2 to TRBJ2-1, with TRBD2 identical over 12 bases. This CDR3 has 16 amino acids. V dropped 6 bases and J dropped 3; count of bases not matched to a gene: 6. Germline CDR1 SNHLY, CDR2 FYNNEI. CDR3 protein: CASSLAGGPYYNEQFF. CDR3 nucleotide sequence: TGTGCCAGCAGCCTAGCGGGGGGGCCCTACTACAATGAGCAGTTCTTC.

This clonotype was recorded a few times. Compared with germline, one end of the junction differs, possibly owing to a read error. The CDR3 nucleotides are TGTGCCAGCAGCCCTAGCGGGAGGACCACCAGGGAGCTGTTTTTT. This sequence encodes CASSPSGRTTRELFF. V is TRBV3-1 and J is TRBJ2-2; 11 bases are shared with TRBD2. Per germline, CDR1 LGHDT and CDR2 YNNKEL (reference sequence). This CDR3 comprises 15 residues.

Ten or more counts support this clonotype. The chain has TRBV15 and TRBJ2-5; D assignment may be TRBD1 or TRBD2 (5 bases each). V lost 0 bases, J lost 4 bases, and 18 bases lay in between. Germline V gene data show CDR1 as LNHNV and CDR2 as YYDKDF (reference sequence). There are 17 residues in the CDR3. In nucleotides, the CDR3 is TGTGCCACCAGCAGAGACCGGGACCCGTCGTGGGTAGAGACCCAGTACTTC. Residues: CATSRDRDPSWVETQYF. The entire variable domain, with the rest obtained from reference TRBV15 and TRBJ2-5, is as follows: DAMVIQNPRYQVTQFGKPVTLSCSQTLNHNVMYWYQQKSSQAPKLLFHYYDKDFNNEADTPDNFQSRRPNTSFCFLDIRSPGLGDTAMYLCATSRDRDPSWVETQYFGPGTRLLVL.

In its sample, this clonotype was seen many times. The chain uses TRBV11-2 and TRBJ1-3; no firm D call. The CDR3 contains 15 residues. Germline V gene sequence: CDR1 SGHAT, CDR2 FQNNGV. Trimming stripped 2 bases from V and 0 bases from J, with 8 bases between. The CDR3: CASSLRSGSGNTIYF. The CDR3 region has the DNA TGTGCCAGCAGCTTACGGTCAGGCTCTGGAAACACCATATATTTT. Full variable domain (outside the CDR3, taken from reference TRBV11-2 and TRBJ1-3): EAGVAQSPRYKIIEKRQSVAFWCNPISGHATLYWYQQILGQGPKLLIQFQNNGVVDDSQLPKDRFSAERLKGVDSTLKIQPAKLEDSAVYLCASSLRSGSGNTIYFGEGSWLTVV.

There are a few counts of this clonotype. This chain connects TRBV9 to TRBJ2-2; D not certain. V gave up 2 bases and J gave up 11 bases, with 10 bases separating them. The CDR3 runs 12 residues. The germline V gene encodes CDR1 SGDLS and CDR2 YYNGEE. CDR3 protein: CASSVRSTELFF. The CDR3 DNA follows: TGTGCCAGCAGCGTTCGCAGTACTGAGCTGTTTTTT.

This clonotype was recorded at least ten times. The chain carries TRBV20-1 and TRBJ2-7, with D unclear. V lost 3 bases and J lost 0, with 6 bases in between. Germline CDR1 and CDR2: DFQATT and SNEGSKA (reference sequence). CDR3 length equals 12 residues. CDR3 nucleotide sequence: TGCAGTGCTAGTCCATACTCCTACGAGCAGTACTTC. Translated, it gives CSASPYSYEQYF.

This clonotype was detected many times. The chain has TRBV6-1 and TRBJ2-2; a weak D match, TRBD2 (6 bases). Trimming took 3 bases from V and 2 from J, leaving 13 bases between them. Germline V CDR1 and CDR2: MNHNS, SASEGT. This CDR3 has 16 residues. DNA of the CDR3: TGTGCCAGCAGTGACACGGGACTCACTAACACCGGGGAGCTGTTTTTT. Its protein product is CASSDTGLTNTGELFF.

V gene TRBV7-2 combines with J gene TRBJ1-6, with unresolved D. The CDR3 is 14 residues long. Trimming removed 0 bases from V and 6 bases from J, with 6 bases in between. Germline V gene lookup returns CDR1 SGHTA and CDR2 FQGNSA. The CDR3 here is CASSLAQVNSPLHF. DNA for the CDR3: TGTGCCAGCAGCTTAGCACAAGTTAATTCACCCCTCCACTTT.

CDR3 nucleotides: TGTGCCAGGCCGAAGATGACCACTGAAAAACTGTTTTTT. Residues: CARPKMTTEKLFF. The genes are TRBV19 and TRBJ1-4; D call uncertain. Germline CDR1 is LNHDA and CDR2 is SQIVND (reference sequence). Trimming took off 9 bases at V and 7 bases at J, with 15 bases between the two ends. The CDR3 length is 13 residues.

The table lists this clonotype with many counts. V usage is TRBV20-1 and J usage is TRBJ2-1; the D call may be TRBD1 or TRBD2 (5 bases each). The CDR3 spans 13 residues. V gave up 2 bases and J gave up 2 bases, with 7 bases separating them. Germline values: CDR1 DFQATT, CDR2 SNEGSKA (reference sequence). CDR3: CSARLGAYNEQFF. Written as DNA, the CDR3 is TGCAGTGCTAGACTGGGGGCCTACAATGAGCAGTTCTTC.

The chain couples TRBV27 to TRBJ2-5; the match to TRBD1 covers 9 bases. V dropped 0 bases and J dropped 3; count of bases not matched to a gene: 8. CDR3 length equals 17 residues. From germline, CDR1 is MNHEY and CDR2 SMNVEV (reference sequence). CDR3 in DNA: TGTGCCAGCAGTTTATCTAGGGACAGGGAATTGGAAGAGACCCAGTACTTC. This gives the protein CASSLSRDRELEETQYF.

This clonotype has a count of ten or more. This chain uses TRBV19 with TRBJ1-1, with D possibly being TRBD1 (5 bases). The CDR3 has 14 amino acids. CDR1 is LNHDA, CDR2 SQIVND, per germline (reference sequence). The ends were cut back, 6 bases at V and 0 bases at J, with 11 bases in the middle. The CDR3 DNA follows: TGTGCCAGTAGCAGGACACTTATGAACACTGAAGCTTTCTTT. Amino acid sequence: CASSRTLMNTEAFF. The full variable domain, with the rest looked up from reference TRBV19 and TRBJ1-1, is DGGITQSPKYLFRKEGQNVTLSCEQNLNHDAMYWYRQDPGQGLRLIYYSQIVNDFQKGDIAEGYSVSREKKESFPLTVTSAQKNPTAFYLCASSRTLMNTEAFFGQGTRLTVV.

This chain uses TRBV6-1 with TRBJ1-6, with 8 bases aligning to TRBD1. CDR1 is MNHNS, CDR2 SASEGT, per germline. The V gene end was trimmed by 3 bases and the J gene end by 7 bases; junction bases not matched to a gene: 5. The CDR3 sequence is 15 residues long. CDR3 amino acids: CASSDSQGANSPLHF. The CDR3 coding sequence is TGTGCCAGCAGTGATAGCCAGGGGGCAAATTCACCCCTCCACTTT.

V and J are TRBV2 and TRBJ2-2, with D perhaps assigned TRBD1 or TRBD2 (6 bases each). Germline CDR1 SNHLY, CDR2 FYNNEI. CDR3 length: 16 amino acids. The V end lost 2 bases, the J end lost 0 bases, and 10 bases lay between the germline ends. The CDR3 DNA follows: TGTGCCAGCAGTGAATTGGGGGGCGCGAACACCGGGGAGCTGTTTTTT. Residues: CASSELGGANTGELFF.